The source of this T cell receptor beta chain is a study of control samples from healthy donors and cancer patients. Measured with immunoSEQ multiplex PCR; TCRdb has only the in-frame clones, and not every one. The sample records about 120,000 clones, just under 90% being singletons. The TCR originated in a young man in good health. The specimen was blood.

CDR3 sequence: CASSPGSSNEKLFF. In DNA form, the CDR3 reads TGTGCCAGCAGCCCTGGGAGTTCTAATGAAAAACTGTTTTTT. This chain connects TRBV5-5 to TRBJ1-4; D not resolved. There are 14 residues in the CDR3. The germline gives CDR1 SGHKS, CDR2 YYEKEE (reference sequence). Trimming took off 4 bases at V and 3 bases at J, with 10 bases between the two ends. The full variable domain, its missing parts supplied by reference TRBV5-5 and TRBJ1-4, is DAGVTQSPTHLIKTRGQQVTLRCSPISGHKSVSWYQQVLGQGPQFIFQYYEKEERGRGNFPDRFSARQFPNYSSELNVNALLLGDSALYLCASSPGSSNEKLFFGSGTQLSVL.